Below are 31 T cell receptor beta chains sequenced from a single sample in a study of blood T cell repertoires in COVID-19. Produced via immunoSEQ multiplex PCR; TCRdb's table is partial and in-frame only. The profile shows over 150,000 clones, about 90% of them singletons. Sequenced: peripheral blood. All receptors derive from a middle-aged man with acute or convalescent COVID-19.

The rearrangement uses TRBV7-3 and TRBJ2-3, with 9 bases matching TRBD2. Germline CDR1 SGHTA, CDR2 FQGTGA. The CDR3 totals 15 residues. Losses at the gene ends were 6 bases for V and 0 bases for J; bases not matched to a gene: 4. This chain's CDR3 is CASRPGTSSTDTQYF. The CDR3 DNA follows: TGTGCCAGCAGACCTGGGACTAGCAGCACAGATACGCAGTATTTT.

This clone appeared once. The rearrangement links TRBV6-5 to TRBJ2-7; 7 positions match TRBD2. The CDR3 extends over 16 amino acids. The trim removed 0 bases at V and 4 bases at J, leaving 9 bases unmatched. The germline CDR1 and CDR2 sequences are MNHEY and SVGAGI. CDR3 amino acids: CASSYSPGGQGYEQYF. Here the CDR3 DNA reads TGTGCCAGCAGTTACTCCCCGGGAGGACAAGGATACGAGCAGTACTTC.

This chain connects TRBV19 to TRBJ2-7; weak D call: TRBD1 (6 bases). V lost 5 bases to trimming and J lost 1 base, with 12 bases between them. Germline CDR1 and CDR2: LNHDA and SQIVND (reference sequence). There are 14 residues in the CDR3. Written as DNA, the CDR3 is TGTGCCAGTAGTGTCCGGGACACTTCCTACGAGCAGTACTTC. This gives the protein CASSVRDTSYEQYF.

V and J are TRBV7-9 and TRBJ2-3, with 10 nucleotides matching TRBD1. This CDR3 is built from 16 residues. V was pared by 5 bases and J by 1 base, with 6 bases of the junction left unmatched. The V gene's germline CDR1 is SEHNR and CDR2 FQNEAQ (reference sequence). CDR3 nucleotide sequence: TGTGCCAGCAGCGCCCGACAGGGGGCCGGCACAGATACGCAGTATTTT. Residues: CASSARQGAGTDTQYF.

V and J are TRBV6-6 and TRBJ2-5, with a tentative D call TRBD2 (6 bases). Germline CDR1 MNHNY, CDR2 SVGAGI (reference sequence). V was shortened by 6 bases and J by 4 bases, with 9 bases between the two germline ends. The CDR3 covers 12 residues. The CDR3 coding sequence is TGTGCCAGCAGGCGGGAAACAGAGACCCAGTACTTC. Amino acids: CASRRETETQYF.

The genes are TRBV19 and TRBJ1-1, with 8 positions matching TRBD1. The CDR3 has 13 residues. Trimming cost V 4 bases and J 11 bases; bases outside gene matches: 9. Germline V gene lookup returns CDR1 LNHDA and CDR2 SQIVND (reference sequence). In DNA form, the CDR3 reads TGTGCCAGTAGTACCCGGGACAGACAGGGGGCTTTCTTT. Residues: CASSTRDRQGAFF.

The V gene is TRBV19, the J gene TRBJ1-1; D might be TRBD1 (6 bases). Germline V lookup: CDR1 LNHDA, CDR2 SQIVND (reference sequence). Deletions cut 3 bases from V and 10 bases from J, with 15 bases between. The CDR3 is 13 amino acids. CDR3 nucleotides: TGTGCCAGTAGTATCGAGGGGGGGGCCGGAGCTTTCTTT. Translating it yields CASSIEGGAGAFF.

This clone was recorded once. This chain joins TRBV28 and TRBJ2-1, with D possibly being TRBD2 (5 bases). V was shortened by 6 bases and J by 1 base, with 10 bases between the two germline ends. Germline V CDR1 and CDR2: MDHEN, SYDVKM. The CDR3 has 14 amino acids. This CDR3 is CASSSDLSYNEQFF. The CDR3, as DNA: TGTGCCAGCAGCTCGGACTTGTCCTACAATGAGCAGTTCTTC.

This rearrangement joins TRBV27 to TRBJ2-1; maybe TRBD2 (7 bases). Germline lookup yields CDR1 MNHEY and CDR2 SMNVEV (reference sequence). Between the trimmed V and J ends, which lost 2 bases and 6 bases, there was a span of 17 bases. The CDR3 sequence is 16 residues long. CDR3 protein: CASSLRLQGGGNEQFF. The CDR3 DNA sequence: TGTGCCAGCAGTTTACGGCTACAGGGAGGGGGCAATGAGCAGTTCTTC.

This clone was found a few times. The chain combines TRBV21-1 with TRBJ2-7; the D segment call TRBD1 is taken from the table without a DNA check. TRBV21-1 is a recognized pseudogene. The CDR3 is 15 residues long. The CDR3 sequence is CASSKDGGRGYEQYV. In DNA, the CDR3 is TGTGCCAGCAGCAAAGATGGAGGCAGGGGTTACGAGCAGTACGTC.

The V and J genes are TRBV18 and TRBJ2-7; D is possibly TRBD2 (5 bases). Germline V gene lookup returns CDR1 KGHSH and CDR2 LQKENI. The CDR3 totals 13 residues. The V end lost 2 bases, the J end lost 4 bases, and 9 bases lay between the germline ends. This CDR3 reads CASSPGWEYEQYF. The CDR3 DNA is TGTGCCAGCTCACCAGGGTGGGAGTACGAGCAGTACTTC.

This chain connects TRBV5-3 to TRBJ2-7, with a tentative D call TRBD1 (6 bases). TRBV5-3 is annotated as an ORF whose role is uncertain. CDR3 length equals 12 residues. V lost 5 bases, J lost 7 bases, and 13 bases lay in between. Here the CDR3 DNA reads TGTGCCAGAAGTACAGGGCCTGGGGAGCAGTACGTC. Residues: CARSTGPGEQYV.

This chain connects TRBV5-4 to TRBJ2-1, with 7 bases fitting TRBD2. This CDR3 comprises 16 residues. CDR1 SGHNT and CDR2 YYREEE come from the germline V gene (reference sequence). V lost 3 bases, J lost 0 bases, and 6 bases stayed unmatched. The CDR3, as DNA: TGTGCCAGCAGCTCTGGGGGGGTGGCCTCCTACAATGAGCAGTTCTTC. It translates to CASSSGGVASYNEQFF.

V is TRBV7-9 and J is TRBJ1-2, with 8 bases lining up with TRBD1. Germline V gene sequence: CDR1 SEHNR, CDR2 FQNEAQ (reference sequence). V gave up 5 bases and J gave up 6 bases; unmatched junction bases: 14. This CDR3 comprises 16 residues. The CDR3: CASSPKGPGQGDGYTF. The DNA of the CDR3 is TGTGCCAGCAGCCCTAAAGGCCCCGGACAGGGAGATGGCTACACCTTC.

The gene calls are TRBV19 and TRBJ2-3, with 9 bases matching TRBD1. CDR3 length equals 16 residues. Germline lookup yields CDR1 LNHDA and CDR2 SQIVND (reference sequence). Trimming at V came to 7 bases and at J to 4 bases, leaving 12 bases not matched to a gene. The CDR3 sequence: CASTNTGTGRSDTQYF. For the CDR3, the DNA is TGTGCCAGTACCAACACCGGGACAGGGCGATCAGATACGCAGTATTTT.

The chain combines TRBV11-2 with TRBJ2-6, with D perhaps TRBD2 (5 bases). The CDR3 covers 17 residues. CDR1 SGHAT and CDR2 FQNNGV come from the germline V gene. V lost 2 bases, J lost 6 bases, and 17 bases lay in between. The CDR3 nucleotides are TGTGCCAGCAGCTTAAGGACTCGGAACCTGGAGGCCAACGTCCTGACTTTC. Its translation: CASSLRTRNLEANVLTF.

This clone has a handful of counts. This rearrangement joins TRBV18 to TRBJ2-7; 8 nucleotides align to TRBD1. Germline V gene data show CDR1 as KGHSH and CDR2 as LQKENI. The CDR3 is made up of 14 amino acids. V was pared by 5 bases and J by 1 base, with 4 bases of the junction left unmatched. The CDR3 DNA reads TGTGCCAGCTCATCCAGGGGGCATTCCTACGAGCAGTACTTC. This gives the protein CASSSRGHSYEQYF.

The rearrangement uses TRBV28 and TRBJ2-2; tentative D call: TRBD2 (6 bases). CDR1 is MDHEN, CDR2 SYDVKM, per germline. The CDR3 runs 12 residues. Trimming stripped 3 bases from V and 12 bases from J, with 11 bases between. Here the CDR3 DNA reads TGTGCCAGCAGTTTGGCGGGGACGAAGCTGTTTTTT. Amino acid sequence: CASSLAGTKLFF.

This sequence joins TRBV5-1 and TRBJ1-2; D not certain. Germline-derived CDR1 and CDR2 are SGHRS and YFSETQ. CDR3 length: 17 amino acids. V lost 5 bases to trimming and J lost 0 bases, with 20 bases between them. CDR3 sequence: CASRFGLPPLTNYGYTF. The CDR3 DNA reads as TGCGCCAGCAGATTTGGGCTACCCCCCTTAACTAACTATGGCTACACCTTC.

This clone has just one count. The V gene is TRBV7-6, the J gene TRBJ2-7, with D tentatively TRBD2 (6 bases). Germline assignment: CDR1 SGHVS and CDR2 FNYEAQ. The CDR3 is made up of 15 amino acids. Trimming took off 2 bases at V and 3 bases at J, with 14 bases between the two ends. The CDR3 nucleotides read TGTGCCAGCAGCTTATCTCCGGACTATCTCTACGAGCAGTACTTC. The encoded protein is CASSLSPDYLYEQYF. Based on the CDR3 plus reference TRBV7-6 and TRBJ2-7, the full variable domain is GAGVSQSPRYKVTKRGQDVALRCDPISGHVSLYWYRQALGQGPEFLTYFNYEAQQDKSGLPNDRFSAERPEGSISTLTIQRTEQRDSAMYRCASSLSPDYLYEQYFGPGTRLTVT.

The count of this clone is one. The chain joins TRBV6-6 to TRBJ2-5; 9 bases agree with TRBD2. The CDR3 consists of 12 residues. J lost 4 bases, V lost 9 bases, and 3 bases had no gene match. Germline CDR1 and CDR2: MNHNY and SVGAGI (reference sequence). CDR3 bases: TGTGCCAGTAGCGGGGGAATAGAGACCCAGTACTTC. Translated: CASSGGIETQYF.

This chain uses TRBV24-1 with TRBJ2-1; no reliable D call. This CDR3 contains 14 residues. V lost 3 bases to trimming and J lost 8 bases, with 13 bases between them. Germline CDR1 KGHDR, CDR2 SFDVKD. CDR3 bases: TGTGCCACCAGTGATCCTATACGTTTTGATGAGCAGTTCTTC. Protein sequence: CATSDPIRFDEQFF.

The rearrangement links TRBV6-1 to TRBJ2-4, with TRBD2 identical over 11 bases. Germline-derived CDR1 and CDR2 are MNHNS and SASEGT. The trim removed 4 bases at V and 0 bases at J, leaving 8 bases unmatched. The CDR3 loop spans 18 amino acids. This chain's CDR3 is CASSATSGKGLAKNIQYF. DNA of the CDR3: TGTGCCAGCAGTGCGACTAGCGGGAAAGGGCTAGCCAAAAACATTCAGTACTTC.

V and J are TRBV2 and TRBJ2-7; 7 nucleotides align to TRBD2. Germline values: CDR1 SNHLY, CDR2 FYNNEI. V lost 6 bases to trimming and J lost 1 base; unmatched junction nucleotides: 3. The CDR3 runs 13 residues. The CDR3 region is CASRRGSSYEQYF. The CDR3 bases are TGTGCCAGCAGGCGGGGGTCTTCCTACGAGCAGTACTTC.

The chain recombines TRBV3-1 (or the pseudogene TRBV3-2) with TRBJ1-2; TRBD1 aligns across 10 bases. This CDR3 region has 13 residues. Germline CDR1 LGHDT, CDR2 YNNKEL (reference sequence). With V trimmed by 4 bases and J by 7 bases, 3 bases remained unmatched. The CDR3 here is CASSPGTGVGYTF. The CDR3 nucleotides are TGTGCCAGCAGCCCCGGGACAGGGGTTGGCTACACCTTC.

The chain is built from TRBV24-1 and TRBJ2-2, with D perhaps matching TRBD2 (5 bases). The CDR3 extends over 15 amino acids. Germline V lookup: CDR1 KGHDR, CDR2 SFDVKD. V gave up 0 bases and J gave up 7 bases, with 11 bases separating them. CDR3 in DNA: TGTGCCACCAGTGATTTGCAACTAGGAGGCGGGGAGCTGTTTTTT. Translated: CATSDLQLGGGELFF.

The genes are TRBV28 and TRBJ1-1; the D gene is possibly TRBD1 (5 bases). Looked up from germline, CDR1 is MDHEN and CDR2 is SYDVKM. The CDR3 runs 12 residues. V lost 3 bases, J lost 5 bases, and 7 bases lay in between. CDR3 nucleotides: TGTGCCAGCAGTTTGCCAGGGACTGAAGCTTTCTTT. Translation: CASSLPGTEAFF. The whole variable domain, remainder taken from reference TRBV28 and TRBJ1-1, is DVKVTQSSRYLVKRTGEKVFLECVQDMDHENMFWYRQDPGLGLRLIYFSYDVKMKEKGDIPEGYSVSREKKERFSLILESASTNQTSMYLCASSLPGTEAFFGQGTRLTVV.

This chain connects TRBV7-3 to TRBJ2-3; D gene unclear. CDR1 SGHTA and CDR2 FQGTGA come from the germline V gene. The V gene lost 3 bases and the J gene lost 3 bases, with 7 bases spanning the gap. There are 13 residues in the CDR3. CDR3 DNA sequence: TGTGCCAGCAGCTTGTCCTTGACAGATACGCAGTATTTT. This sequence encodes CASSLSLTDTQYF.

The gene calls are TRBV15 and TRBJ1-5, with D possibly TRBD1 on 5 matching bases. The V gene lost 5 bases and the J gene lost 5 bases, with 10 bases spanning the gap. Germline V gene data show CDR1 as LNHNV and CDR2 as YYDKDF (reference sequence). This CDR3 is built from 13 residues. Here the CDR3 reads CATSRREDQPQHF. The CDR3, as DNA: TGTGCCACCAGCCGCAGGGAGGATCAGCCCCAGCATTTT.

The chain uses TRBV5-1 and TRBJ1-1; TRBD1 matches 9 bases. V lost 4 bases, J lost 4 bases, and 5 bases stayed unmatched. CDR1 and CDR2 (germline): SGHRS, YFSETQ. The CDR3 is 14 amino acids. CDR3 sequence reads: CASSTQGAATEAFF. The DNA for the CDR3 is TGCGCCAGCAGCACACAGGGGGCGGCCACTGAAGCTTTCTTT.

The count of this clone is one. This chain joins TRBV5-8 and TRBJ2-3, with 8 bases that match TRBD1. With V trimmed by 9 bases and J by 3 bases, 9 bases remained unmatched. The CDR3 loop spans 14 amino acids. Germline V CDR1 and CDR2: SGHTS, YDEGEE. CDR3 nucleotide sequence: TGTGCCAACCCTACAGGGGGTAGGACAGATACGCAGTATTTT. Encoded protein: CANPTGGRTDTQYF.